The T cell receptor beta chain described here comes from a study of T cells in Graves' hyperthyroidism and ophthalmopathy. Germline V gene data show CDR1 as LNHDA and CDR2 as SQIVND (reference sequence). This CDR3 has 13 amino acids. V lost 3 bases and J lost 2, with 6 bases in between. Using RNA transcripts as the source, TCR beta CDR3 regions were amplified. The primer set for the first-round RT-PCR of the TCR CDR3 was HTBI. TCRdb fed the multiplex PCR reads into MiXCR, producing one record per CDR3 protein. The sample lists some 770,000 distinct CDR3 sequences; roughly 15% were seen once. Sequenced: blood. The chain carries TRBV19 and TRBJ2-3; a weak D match, TRBD1 (5 bases). This TCR was sampled from a man between 18 and 29 years old with Graves' hyperthyroidism. The DNA for the CDR3 is TGTGCCAGTAGTATGACAGCCACAGATACGCAGTATTTT. Residues: CASSMTATDTQYF.